Sequencing of this TCR beta chain was carried out in a study of T cell changes during pregnancy in multiple sclerosis. CDR1 is MGHRA, CDR2 YSYEKL, per germline. The ends were cut back, 3 bases at V and 4 bases at J, with 10 bases in the middle. This CDR3 is 13 amino acids long. Repertoires were generated with immunoSEQ multiplex PCR, while TCRdb's copy carries only in-frame clones and drops some. The sample lists about 80,000 clones, about 90% seen once, with about 1.5% in the top ten. This TCR derives from a female donor with multiple sclerosis, enrolled in a pregnancy study. Sequenced here: peripheral blood, sampled before pregnancy. The chain recombines TRBV4-1 with TRBJ2-7, with no clear D. The CDR3 sequence is CASSQFLGYEQYF. CDR3 nucleotides: TGCGCCAGCAGCCAGTTCCTAGGTTACGAGCAGTACTTC.